The 21 T cell receptor beta chains listed next were all sequenced from one sample in a study of cytomegalovirus exposure and HLA in healthy donors. PCR was performed using 60 Vbeta and 13 Jbeta primers. Using immunoSEQ multiplex PCR, the repertoire was profiled, and TCRdb retains in-frame clones only, with some absent. The sample contains roughly 120,000 clones, approximately 73% of which appear only once. Sequencing was done on a sample of PBMCs. The source of these receptors is a man in his forties or fifties in good health and CMV-seronegative.

This clone turned up a few times. The J gene is TRBJ1-1, the V gene TRBV28, with D unclear. V lost 7 bases and J 8 bases, leaving 14 bases between the germline ends. Per the germline V gene, CDR1 is MDHEN and CDR2 is SYDVKM. The CDR3 contains 12 residues. CDR3 nucleotides: TGTGCCAGCACACCGGTGGGCAGGGAAGCTTTCTTT. Translated: CASTPVGREAFF.

This clone was observed a handful of times. This chain connects TRBV7-2 to TRBJ2-3, with 8 bases fitting TRBD1. The CDR3 totals 15 residues. Germline assignment: CDR1 SGHTA and CDR2 FQGNSA. The ends lost 1 base at V and 2 bases at J; junction bases unmatched: 2. The CDR3 nucleotides are TGTGCCAGCAGCTTAGGGACAGGGTACACAGATACGCAGTATTTT. Its translation: CASSLGTGYTDTQYF.

The gene calls are TRBV7-9 and TRBJ2-5; the match to TRBD1 covers 8 bases. Germline V lookup: CDR1 SEHNR, CDR2 FQNEAQ (reference sequence). CDR3 length equals 14 residues. V shed 3 bases, J shed 6 bases, and the junction held 6 bases outside the gene matches. The chain's CDR3 is CASSFLSGGKTQYF. The DNA of the CDR3 is TGTGCCAGCAGCTTTCTTTCAGGGGGCAAGACCCAGTACTTC.

The V call is TRBV15, the J call TRBJ2-7; D possibly corresponds to TRBD2 (5 bases). Deletions cut 0 bases from V and 2 bases from J, with 23 bases between. CDR1 and CDR2 from the germline V gene are LNHNV and YYDKDF (reference sequence). The CDR3 length is 19 residues. The DNA for the CDR3 is TGTGCCACCAGCAGAGATATTATCGGAAGTCCGGTGCGGGCCTACGAGCAGTACTTC. Translated: CATSRDIIGSPVRAYEQYF. Full variable domain (remainder filled in from reference TRBV15 and TRBJ2-7): DAMVIQNPRYQVTQFGKPVTLSCSQTLNHNVMYWYQQKSSQAPKLLFHYYDKDFNNEADTPDNFQSRRPNTSFCFLDIRSPGLGDTAMYLCATSRDIIGSPVRAYEQYFGPGTRLTVT.

Concerning this clone itself: The sample carries other DNA sequences with the same CDR3. The chain uses TRBV4-1 and TRBJ1-2; D gene uncertain. Trimming cost V 3 bases and J 6 bases, with 14 bases left between them. The V gene's germline CDR1 is MGHRA and CDR2 YSYEKL. The CDR3 totals 14 residues. This CDR3 is CASSHEGRGNGYTF. In DNA, the CDR3 is TGCGCCAGCAGCCATGAGGGAAGAGGGAATGGCTACACCTTC.

The chain employs TRBV4-1 and TRBJ2-3; TRBD2 matches 7 bases. In germline, CDR1 is MGHRA, CDR2 YSYEKL. This CDR3 is 18 amino acids long. The V segment lost 0 bases and the J segment 0 bases; nucleotides outside the gene matches: 9. CDR3 loop: CASSQEGGAGRSTDTQYF. The DNA of the CDR3 is TGCGCCAGCAGCCAAGAAGGCGGAGCGGGGCGAAGCACAGATACGCAGTATTTT.

A single count supports this clone. The CDR3 here is CASSPHVSGANVLTF. DNA of the CDR3: TGTGCCAGCAGCCCACACGTCTCTGGGGCCAACGTCCTGACTTTC. The chain links TRBV6-5 to TRBJ2-6, with D uncertain. This CDR3 is 15 amino acids long. Trimming shortened V by 6 bases and J by 0 bases, and 9 bases separated the two germline ends. Germline CDR1 reads MNHEY; CDR2 reads SVGAGI.

The chain is built from TRBV2 and TRBJ2-2; D perhaps matches TRBD1 (6 bases). This CDR3 is built from 12 residues. Per the germline V gene, CDR1 is SNHLY and CDR2 is FYNNEI. Trimming shortened V by 7 bases and J by 6 bases, and 9 bases separated the two germline ends. The CDR3 region has the DNA TGTGCCAGCAACAGGGCGGCCGGGGAGCTGTTTTTT. Its protein is CASNRAAGELFF.

V gene TRBV21-1 combines with J gene TRBJ2-7; TRBD1, the table's D call, lacks a check against the DNA. TRBV21-1 is an annotated pseudogene. This CDR3 is 14 amino acids long. CDR3 nucleotide sequence: TGTGCCAGCAGCAAGGACAGGGGGAACAGAGAGCAGTACTTC. It encodes CASSKDRGNREQYF.

V usage is TRBV5-1 and J usage is TRBJ2-7; 10 bases fit TRBD1. Germline-derived CDR1 and CDR2 are SGHRS and YFSETQ. CDR3 length: 15 residues. The V gene end was trimmed by 3 bases and the J gene end by 6 bases; junction bases not matched to a gene: 9. CDR3 sequence: CASSSQGQGPSEQYF. For the CDR3, the DNA is TGCGCCAGCAGCTCGCAGGGACAGGGGCCCAGCGAGCAGTACTTC.

V and J are TRBV9 and TRBJ1-2; the match to TRBD1 covers 10 bases. Germline V gives CDR1 SGDLS, CDR2 YYNGEE. The CDR3 extends over 13 amino acids. With 3 bases clipped from V and 6 bases from J, the junction kept 2 bases outside the gene matches. This CDR3 is CASSDGTGDGYTF. Written as DNA, the CDR3 is TGTGCCAGCAGCGACGGGACAGGGGATGGCTACACCTTC.

J is TRBJ1-1 and V is TRBV27; 10 bases are shared with TRBD1. Germline V lookup: CDR1 MNHEY, CDR2 SMNVEV (reference sequence). V shed 6 bases, J shed 3 bases, and the junction held 4 bases outside the gene matches. The CDR3 length is 14 residues. For the CDR3, the DNA is TGTGCCAGCAGCCCGGGACAGGGGTACACTGAAGCTTTCTTT. Translation: CASSPGQGYTEAFF.

This clone is a singleton in its sample. The CDR3 spells CASSLGGTGGTDTQYF. CDR3 DNA: TGCGCCAGCAGCTTGGGGGGAACAGGGGGCACAGATACGCAGTATTTT. V is TRBV5-1 and J is TRBJ2-3; 7 bases match TRBD1. Per germline, CDR1 SGHRS and CDR2 YFSETQ. CDR3 length: 16 amino acids. The V gene end was trimmed by 0 bases and the J gene end by 1 base; junction bases not matched to a gene: 5.

This chain connects TRBV9 to TRBJ2-2, with 7 nucleotides matching TRBD2. The CDR3 is 15 residues long. V lost 3 bases, J lost 4 bases, and 6 bases stayed unmatched. Germline V lookup: CDR1 SGDLS, CDR2 YYNGEE. CDR3 DNA sequence: TGTGCCAGCAGCGCGATGGGGGGGGGCACCGGGGAGCTGTTTTTT. Its protein product is CASSAMGGGTGELFF. The whole variable domain, filled in from reference TRBV9 and TRBJ2-2, reads DSGVTQTPKHLITATGQRVTLRCSPRSGDLSVYWYQQSLDQGLQFLIQYYNGEERAKGNILERFSAQQFPDLHSELNLSSLELGDSALYFCASSAMGGGTGELFFGEGSRLTVL.

This clone was seen only a few times. J is TRBJ1-1 and V is TRBV5-4; D call uncertain. This CDR3 comprises 14 residues. Germline assignment: CDR1 SGHNT and CDR2 YYREEE (reference sequence). Trimming removed 0 bases from V and 8 bases from J, with 14 bases in between. The chain's CDR3 is CASSLVGERSEAFF. The DNA for the CDR3 is TGTGCCAGCAGCTTGGTCGGGGAGAGGTCGGAAGCTTTCTTT.

The chain uses TRBV5-1 and TRBJ1-1; D perhaps matches TRBD1 (5 bases). This CDR3 has 13 residues. Germline assignment: CDR1 SGHRS and CDR2 YFSETQ. Trimming pared 4 bases from V and 6 bases from J, leaving 13 bases between. CDR3: CASSLLTVSEAFF. The CDR3 coding sequence is TGCGCCAGCAGCCTGCTGACAGTTTCTGAAGCTTTCTTT.

The chain recombines TRBV7-2 with TRBJ1-5, with 8 bases lining up with TRBD1. V dropped 2 bases and J dropped 3; count of bases not matched to a gene: 6. The CDR3 length is 16 residues. Per germline, CDR1 SGHTA and CDR2 FQGNSA. The CDR3 region is CASSLYTGGYNQPQHF. The CDR3 DNA reads TGTGCCAGCAGCTTATATACAGGGGGATACAATCAGCCCCAGCATTTT.

This clone was recorded a few times. This sequence joins TRBV5-4 and TRBJ2-3; maybe TRBD2 (5 bases). The germline V and J ends were trimmed by 5 bases and 5 bases, with 21 bases remaining between them. The germline CDR1 and CDR2 sequences are SGHNT and YYREEE (reference sequence). This CDR3 has 16 amino acids. CDR3 amino acids: CASRPEAANWGDTQYF. In DNA form, the CDR3 reads TGTGCCAGCAGGCCGGAGGCGGCCAACTGGGGAGATACGCAGTATTTT.

This chain links TRBV4-2 with TRBJ2-1; a possible D gene is TRBD2 (7 bases). Germline assignment: CDR1 LGHNA and CDR2 YNFKEQ. Trimming stripped 0 bases from V and 3 bases from J, with 12 bases between. The CDR3 spans 16 residues. DNA for the CDR3: TGTGCCAGCAGCCAAGAGTCGGGGGGCCGCTACAATGAGCAGTTCTTC. Translating it yields CASSQESGGRYNEQFF.

A few counts support this clone. The chain links TRBV15 to TRBJ2-1; no clear D gene. The germline CDR1 and CDR2 sequences are LNHNV and YYDKDF (reference sequence). Trimming pared 0 bases from V and 0 bases from J, leaving 9 bases between. The CDR3 loop spans 16 amino acids. As DNA, the CDR3 is TGTGCCACCAGCAGAGAAAGACCGGGCTCCTACAATGAGCAGTTCTTC. Protein: CATSRERPGSYNEQFF. Full variable domain (missing parts from reference TRBV15 and TRBJ2-1): DAMVIQNPRYQVTQFGKPVTLSCSQTLNHNVMYWYQQKSSQAPKLLFHYYDKDFNNEADTPDNFQSRRPNTSFCFLDIRSPGLGDTAMYLCATSRERPGSYNEQFFGPGTRLTVL.

This chain joins TRBV15 and TRBJ2-7; 12 positions match TRBD2. The length of the CDR3 is 17 residues. CDR1 and CDR2 (germline): LNHNV, YYDKDF (reference sequence). Trimming cost V 0 bases and J 3 bases; bases outside gene matches: 6. CDR3 in DNA: TGTGCCACCAGCAGAGAATACGGACTAGCGGGAAACTACGAGCAGTACTTC. Translation gives CATSREYGLAGNYEQYF.